Below, 4 T cell receptor beta chains from the same sample are listed, as sequenced in a study of tissue T cells after allogeneic stem cell transplantation. Using immunoSEQ multiplex PCR, the repertoire was profiled, and TCRdb retains in-frame clones only, with some absent. The sample includes some 22,000 clones, about two thirds of them seen just once. The sample consisted of spleen. These receptors originate from a female BALB/c mouse in good health. Mouse strain MHC haplotype: H2-d.

This clone occurred a few times. Mouse names are used for the genes. Read coverage stops 1 residue before the CDR3 terminus; the germline J gene supplies the remainder. The chain links TRBV20 to TRBJ1-3; D unresolved. V was pared by 0 bases and J by 1 base, with 7 bases between. This CDR3 spans 14 amino acids. Germline V CDR1 and CDR2: GFQATS, STVNSAI. The CDR3 protein is CGARDLGSGNTLYF. Incomplete CDR3 DNA: TGTGGTGCTAGGGATTTGGGATCTGGAAATACGCTCTAT.

In the case of this clone: All gene names here are mouse names. Read data end 1 residue before the CDR3 end; the end is taken from the germline J gene. The genes are TRBV13-2 and TRBJ2-3; 11 positions agree with TRBD2. The CDR3 covers 16 residues. CDR1 NNHNN and CDR2 SYGAGS come from the germline V gene (reference sequence). After removal of 1 base from V and 0 bases from J, the junction contained 1 base not matched to a gene. Partial CDR3 DNA: TGTGCCAGCGGTGATCGGGACTGGGGGAGTGCAGAAACGCTGTAT. It codes for CASGDRDWGSAETLY. The whole CDR3 sequence reads CASGDRDWGSAETLYF.

On this clone: The germline and genes are mouse ones. The read halts 1 residue ahead of the CDR3 end, with the missing end drawn from the germline J gene. V usage is TRBV13-2 and J usage is TRBJ1-1; D might be TRBD1 (6 bases). This CDR3 region has 14 residues. In germline, CDR1 is NNHNN, CDR2 SYGAGS (reference sequence). The V gene lost 0 bases and the J gene lost 3 bases, with 9 bases spanning the gap. The CDR3 region is CASGDVGAYTEVFF. CDR3 DNA (partial): TGTGCCAGCGGTGATGTGGGGGCTTACACAGAAGTCTTC.

This clone occurred a few times. Gene names denote mouse genes. The read gets to within 1 residue of the CDR3 end, and the germline J gene fills in the rest. The chain recombines TRBV13-3 with TRBJ2-7; 10 bases map to TRBD2. The germline CDR1 and CDR2 sequences are NNHDY and SYVADS. V was clipped by 1 base and J by 6 bases; unmatched bases: 4. There are 14 residues in the CDR3. The DNA read from the CDR3 is TGTGCCAGCAGTGATCCACTGGGGGGGTTTGAACAGTAC. Translation gives CASSDPLGGFEQY. The full CDR3 reads CASSDPLGGFEQYF.